The rows below give T cell receptor beta chains drawn from one sample of a study of cytomegalovirus exposure and HLA in healthy donors. The table came from immunoSEQ multiplex PCR; TCRdb's copy has only in-frame clones and leaves some out. The sample lists fewer than 250,000 clones, around 86% seen once, with approximately 2% in the top ten. The specimen was PBMCs. These receptors all come from a woman younger than 35 in good health and CMV-seropositive. Both conserved end residues are part of each CDR3. The D gene is left open where the match is weak. Where a row states a size, it is once, few, many or the class of an expanded clone; other rows omit it.

D gene | clone size | J gene | V gene | CDR3 protein | CDR3 DNA
- | - | TRBJ2-5 | TRBV25-1 | CASSEGRVQTQYF | TGTGCCAGCAGTGAGGGGCGTGTACAGACCCAGTACTTC
- | - | TRBJ2-7 | TRBV29-1 | CSVFTGQDYEQYF | TGCAGCGTATTCACAGGTCAGGACTACGAGCAGTACTTC
TRBD1 | - | TRBJ1-4 | TRBV28 | CASSTIRDRGRGREKLFF | TGTGCCAGCAGTACGATTCGGGACAGGGGGCGAGGGCGGGAAAAACTGTTTTTT
- | - | TRBJ2-7 | TRBV5-1 | CASSLLGNVGYYEQYF | TGCGCCAGCAGCTTGCTCGGGAATGTGGGGTACTACGAGCAGTACTTC
- | - | TRBJ2-2 | TRBV11-3 | CASSLRAGELFF | TGTGCCAGCAGCTTGAGGGCCGGGGAGCTGTTTTTT
- | once | TRBJ1-5 | TRBV28 | CASSPRGDQPQHF | TGTGCCAGCAGCCCCAGGGGAGATCAGCCCCAGCATTTT
TRBD1 | - | TRBJ1-3 | TRBV9 | CASSVVPGGSGNTIYF | TGTGCCAGCAGCGTAGTTCCAGGGGGCTCAGGAAACACCATATATTTT
- | few | TRBJ2-7 | TRBV11-2 | CASSSHSYEQYF | TGTGCCAGCAGCTCCCATTCCTACGAGCAGTACTTC
- | - | TRBJ2-2 | TRBV9 | CASSTGSGELFF | TGTGCCAGCAGCACAGGGAGCGGGGAGCTGTTTTTT
- | - | TRBJ1-5 | TRBV6-1 | CASSGSGHSNQPQHF | TGTGCCAGCAGTGGGTCAGGACATAGCAATCAGCCCCAGCATTTT
TRBD2 | - | TRBJ2-7 | TRBV6-5 | CASRIGLVGSYEQYF | TGTGCCAGCAGGATCGGACTAGTTGGGTCCTACGAGCAGTACTTC
- | - | TRBJ2-5 | TRBV11-2 | CASSLEQHRRETQYF | TGTGCCAGCAGCTTAGAACAGCACCGGAGGGAGACCCAGTACTTC
TRBD1 | - | TRBJ1-2 | TRBV27 | CASSLGPGQGVYGYTF | TGTGCCAGCAGTTTAGGACCGGGACAGGGGGTCTATGGCTACACCTTC
TRBD2 | - | TRBJ2-5 | TRBV9 | CASSNPPTMFSGSGETQYF | TGTGCCAGCAGCAACCCGCCCACCATGTTTAGCGGGAGCGGGGAGACCCAGTACTTC
- | - | TRBJ1-2 | TRBV10-3 | CAISEGEVANGYTF | TGTGCCATCAGTGAGGGGGAGGTGGCAAATGGCTACACCTTC
- | medium-sized | TRBJ1-2 | TRBV2 | CASSPDRQVGYGYTF | TGTGCCAGCAGCCCAGATCGGCAGGTTGGCTATGGCTACACCTTC
TRBD1 | - | TRBJ2-6 | TRBV5-1 | CASSSGTGPTSGANVLTF | TGCGCCAGCAGCTCGGGGACAGGCCCTACCTCTGGGGCCAACGTCCTGACTTTC
TRBD2 | - | TRBJ2-7 | TRBV6-6 | CASSYSPSGSGEQYF | TGTGCCAGCAGTTACTCGCCTAGCGGGAGTGGCGAGCAGTACTTC
TRBD1 | - | TRBJ2-1 | TRBV28 | CASSPSGQGRQFF | TGTGCCAGCAGCCCATCCGGACAGGGGAGACAGTTCTTC
TRBD2 | - | TRBJ2-1 | TRBV19 | CASSIPKLAGGGEQFF | TGTGCCAGTAGTATTCCGAAACTAGCGGGAGGTGGAGAGCAGTTCTTC
- | - | TRBJ1-2 | TRBV10-1 | CASTGERVAGYTF | TGCGCCAGCACGGGAGAACGGGTGGCCGGCTACACCTTC
- | - | TRBJ2-7 | TRBV14 | CASSQDRQPTYEQYF | TGTGCCAGCAGCCAAGACCGACAGCCCACCTACGAGCAGTACTTC
- | - | TRBJ1-1 | TRBV6-1 | CASSEGWEAFF | TGTGCCAGCAGTGAGGGATGGGAGGCTTTCTTT
TRBD1 | - | TRBJ1-5 | TRBV13 | CASSLGSGGGMSNQPQHF | TGTGCCAGCAGCTTAGGGTCAGGGGGAGGTATGAGCAATCAGCCCCAGCATTTT
TRBD1 | once | TRBJ1-1 | TRBV6-5 | CASSLQGGAEAFF | TGTGCCAGCAGTCTACAGGGGGGCGCTGAAGCTTTCTTT
- | - | TRBJ2-5 | TRBV11-2 | CASSVGAQETQYF | TGTGCCAGCAGCGTAGGAGCTCAAGAGACCCAGTACTTC
TRBD1 | once | TRBJ2-7 | TRBV5-1 | CASSSGTGGAYEQYF | TGCGCCAGCAGTTCCGGGACAGGGGGCGCCTACGAGCAGTACTTC
- | - | TRBJ1-1 | TRBV6-5 | CASSYSRGLNTEAFF | TGTGCCAGCAGTTACTCGCGGGGCTTGAACACTGAAGCTTTCTTT
- | - | TRBJ2-2 | TRBV5-1 | CASSFPGVLTGELFF | TGCGCCAGCAGCTTCCCCGGGGTTCTCACCGGGGAGCTGTTTTTT
- | - | TRBJ1-5 | TRBV6-5 | CASSRGGHNQPQHF | TGTGCCAGCAGCCGAGGGGGTCATAATCAGCCCCAGCATTTT
TRBD1 | - | TRBJ1-2 | TRBV7-9 | CASSLPPGTGDGYTF | TGTGCCAGCAGCTTACCCCCCGGGACAGGGGACGGCTACACCTTC
TRBD2 | once | TRBJ2-7 | TRBV29-1 | CSVKEYEPGLAGLLATYEQYF | TGCAGCGTGAAGGAATACGAACCGGGACTAGCGGGACTGTTGGCCACCTACGAGCAGTACTTC
TRBD2 | - | TRBJ2-7 | TRBV6-5 | CASTQRTSGGYEQYF | TGTGCCAGCACCCAAAGGACTAGCGGGGGCTACGAGCAGTACTTC
- | - | TRBJ1-5 | TRBV2 | CASGGGTGYSNQPQHF | TGTGCCAGCGGGGGGGGCACGGGGTATAGCAATCAGCCCCAGCATTTT
TRBD1 | once | TRBJ2-2 | TRBV29-1 | CSVGQGDAGELFF | TGCAGCGTCGGACAGGGGGATGCCGGGGAGCTGTTTTTT
- | - | TRBJ1-1 | TRBV7-3 | CASSSTGFSTEAFF | TGTGCCAGCAGCTCTACAGGGTTTAGCACTGAAGCTTTCTTT
- | few | TRBJ2-1 | TRBV25-1 | CASNRDNEQFF | TGTGCCAGCAACAGGGACAATGAGCAGTTCTTC
- | - | TRBJ2-2 | TRBV9 | CASRASGSNTGELFF | TGTGCCAGCAGGGCGAGCGGGTCGAACACCGGGGAGCTGTTTTTT
- | - | TRBJ2-1 | TRBV30 | CAARSGYEQFF | TGTGCCGCGAGGAGTGGATATGAGCAGTTCTTC
- | - | TRBJ2-1 | TRBV5-4 | CASSRVAGSSYNEQFF | TGTGCCAGCAGCCGTGTAGCCGGAAGCTCCTACAATGAGCAGTTCTTC
- | - | TRBJ1-5 | TRBV6-1 | CASSELGITYQPQHF | TGTGCCAGCAGTGAATTGGGCATTACGTATCAGCCCCAGCATTTT
TRBD1 | - | TRBJ2-7 | TRBV13 | CASSCTGTGDYEQYF | TGTGCCAGCAGCTGCACCGGGACAGGAGACTACGAGCAGTACTTC
- | - | TRBJ1-2 | TRBV6-1 | CASSEGSPAGISYYGYTF | TGTGCCAGCAGTGAAGGGTCCCCTGCGGGGATCAGCTACTATGGCTACACCTTC
TRBD1 | - | TRBJ2-1 | TRBV5-1 | CASSLAFRGRTNNEQFF | TGCGCCAGCAGCTTGGCTTTCAGGGGGCGCACCAACAATGAGCAGTTCTTC
- | - | TRBJ1-4 | TRBV4-1 | CASSQDAGSGSGDEKLFF | TGCGCCAGCAGCCAAGATGCAGGGAGCGGTTCGGGGGATGAAAAACTGTTTTTT
TRBD1 | - | TRBJ1-2 | TRBV7-9 | CASGGQELGYTF | TGTGCCAGCGGGGGACAGGAGTTGGGCTACACCTTC
TRBD2 | - | TRBJ2-1 | TRBV18 | CASSQGLARSEQFF | TGTGCCAGCTCACAGGGACTAGCGAGGAGTGAGCAGTTCTTC
TRBD1 | - | TRBJ1-3 | TRBV29-1 | CSARRDRGLSGNTIYF | TGCAGCGCGCGGCGGGACAGGGGACTCTCTGGAAACACCATATATTTT